This T cell receptor (beta chain) was identified during a study of blood T cell repertoires in COVID-19 (dated by TCRdb to 2020 to 2021). About the full investigation: Samples from collaborators originated in the United States, Italy and Spain and spanned both the acute and convalescent phases of COVID-19. Where available, HLA class I and class II types were taken from metadata supplied by the sample provider and were not determined by assay-based typing. The material from the prospective study consisted of cDNA or gDNA derived from T cells, B-cell-depleted T cells, or PBMCs. Subjects who had been exposed to COVID-19, were actively infected with it, or had recovered from it provided the deeply sampled blood TCRbeta repertoires that made up the dataset. Samples were obtained from the ongoing ImmuneRACE study (first 160 participants) and from some 1,300 subjects provided by 6 global collaborators. The repertoires were released in a freely available public database meant as a resource for research on the immune response to SARS-CoV-2. Nearly every sample came with metadata listing a de-identified subject ID, COVID-19 status, age in years and sex. The full study reports these points: The quantity of clinical and demographic metadata differed by source and by participant and was supplied without curation.

Whole blood was collected in K2EDTA tubes by collaborating institutions according to the institutions' own protocols. For TCRbeta analysis, collaborator samples were shipped as frozen whole blood, as isolated PBMCs, or as DNA extracted from either sample type. Worth noting for this clone: Which antigen it targets is not known. Base qualities are not provided; no much larger clone lies one nucleotide away.

The germline V gene (reference sequence) provides CDR1 LNHDA and CDR2 SQIVND. The CDR3, cysteine through phenylalanine, is 15 amino acids long. The sequence is cut down to CDR3 DNA, 45 bases in frame from base 1. V loses 9 bases of germline sequence and J loses 0 bases, and the interval between the two ends is 15 bases. TCRbeta CDR3 regions were amplified from genomic DNA using the immunoSEQ Assay, a bias-controlled multiplex PCR. In the paper's pipeline: Within the assay, amplification of reference gene primers was used to estimate how many nucleated cells each sample contained. To quantify the absolute abundance of each unique TCRbeta CDR3 rearrangement, sequence reads were collapsed and filtered. For each sample, productive Simpson clonality was calculated as the square root of Simpson's diversity index across productive rearrangements. Held by TCRdb, this immuneACCESS table contains in-frame sequences only and omits some clones. Under half of the omission traces to an unresolved V gene where checked; the cause of the rest is unknown. Clone size and V and J calls were adopted from that table, with D and trimming inferred from the DNA. Within this sample are about 120,000 clones, with around three quarters of them counted one time only. The top ten hold around 4.1% of the sample.

Recombination linked TRBV19 to TRBJ2-1, with TRBD2 perhaps the D gene, on 6 matching bases. This sequence was found in a woman at least 80 years old with acute or convalescent COVID-19. The sequencing sample was made of peripheral blood. CDR3 protein: CASTPRGSSYNEQFF. The sequenced DNA: TGTGCCAGCACGCCCCGGGGGAGCTCCTACAATGAGCAGTTCTTC.